Many counts were recorded for the clone carrying this TCR beta chain. The antigen remains unidentified. From germline, CDR1 is DFQATT and CDR2 SNEGSKA (reference sequence). Trimming took 6 bases from V and 3 from J, leaving 18 bases between them. The CDR3 spans 14 residues. This record comes from a study of blood T cells in healthy people across ages. The study, taken as a whole, reports: Roughly linear age-related decline in beta diversity appeared, significant by age approximately 40.

For the second PCR, which ran for about 7 to 11 cycles, a sample-barcoded 5' primer and a J-beta primer mix were used. Each cDNA was tagged by a template-switch adaptor containing 12 random nucleotides. MiXCR, applied by TCRdb to the 5' RACE reads, yields one record per CDR3 protein. The data hold fewer than 700,000 distinct CDR3 sequences, with around 41% observed a single time. Collection of 8.5 to 10 milliliters of peripheral blood was performed for each donor. The sample consisted of blood. This rearrangement joins TRBV20-1 to TRBJ2-7, with D uncertain. The clonotype was recovered from a man at least 80 years old in good health. The CDR3 region is CSAPRVLPYYEQYF. CDR3 sequence (DNA): TGCAGTGCCCCCCGCGTTCTTCCTTACTACGAGCAGTACTTC.